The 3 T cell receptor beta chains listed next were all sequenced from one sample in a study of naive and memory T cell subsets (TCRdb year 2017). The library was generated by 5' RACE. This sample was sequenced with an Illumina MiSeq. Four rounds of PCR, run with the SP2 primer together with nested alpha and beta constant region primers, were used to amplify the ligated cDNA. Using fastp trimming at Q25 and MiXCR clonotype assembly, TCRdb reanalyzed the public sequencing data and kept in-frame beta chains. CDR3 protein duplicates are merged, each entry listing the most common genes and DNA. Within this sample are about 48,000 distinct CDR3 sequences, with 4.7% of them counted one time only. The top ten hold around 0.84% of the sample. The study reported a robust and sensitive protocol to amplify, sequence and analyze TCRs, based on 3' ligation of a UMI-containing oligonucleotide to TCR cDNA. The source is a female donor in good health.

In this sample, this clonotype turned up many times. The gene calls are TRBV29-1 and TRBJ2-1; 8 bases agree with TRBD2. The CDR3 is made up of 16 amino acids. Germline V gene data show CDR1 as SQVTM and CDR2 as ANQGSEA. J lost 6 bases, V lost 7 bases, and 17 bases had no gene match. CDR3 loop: CSAGGARDSGRNEQFF. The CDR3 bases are TGCAGCGCGGGGGGGGCCCGGGACTCCGGTCGCAATGAGCAGTTCTTC.

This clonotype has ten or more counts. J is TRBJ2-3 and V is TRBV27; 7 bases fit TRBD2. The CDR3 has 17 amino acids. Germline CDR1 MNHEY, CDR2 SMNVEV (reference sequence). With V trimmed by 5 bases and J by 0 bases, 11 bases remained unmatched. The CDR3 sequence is CASSKNKRGLSTDTQYF. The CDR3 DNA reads TGTGCCAGCAGTAAAAACAAGCGGGGCCTTAGCACAGATACGCAGTATTTT.

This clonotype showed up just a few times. CDR3 nucleotide sequence: TGTGCCAGCAGCTTGCGGGGTTTCGACGGGGAGCTGTTTTTT. Protein: CASSLRGFDGELFF. The rearrangement uses TRBV5-4 and TRBJ2-2; D possibly corresponds to TRBD2 (5 bases). The CDR3 covers 14 residues. Trimming cost V 1 base and J 7 bases, with 11 bases left between them. Germline CDR1 SGHNT, CDR2 YYREEE (reference sequence). Complete variable domain (other parts from reference TRBV5-4 and TRBJ2-2): ETGVTQSPTHLIKTRGQQVTLRCSSQSGHNTVSWYQQALGQGPQFIFQYYREEENGRGNFPPRFSGLQFPNYSSELNVNALELDDSALYLCASSLRGFDGELFFGEGSRLTVL.